The 11 T cell receptor beta chains reported below all come from one sample, sequenced in a study of human T cells and chemical hapten exposure. The time point is: pre-sensitization, week 0. Noted treatment: therapeutic diphenylcyclopropenone sensitization with weekly scalp DPC. One entry per CDR3 protein results from TCRdb running MiXCR on the RACE reads. The repertoire holds approximately 370,000 distinct CDR3 sequences, with approximately 5.8% as singletons. The sequenced sample was whole blood, obtained in connection with sensitization to the hapten diphenylcyclopropenone (DPC). The source of these receptors is a woman aged 18-35 years with alopecia areata. Some clones in this sample may be carry-over from other donors' samples.

The V gene is TRBV4-1, the J gene TRBJ1-1; D may be TRBD1 (5 bases). The germline V gene has CDR1 MGHRA and CDR2 YSYEKL. This CDR3 contains 13 residues. V lost 2 bases and J lost 6, with 10 bases in between. Written as DNA, the CDR3 is TGCGCCAGCAGCCAACAGGGTAGCTCTGAAGCTTTCTTT. It translates to CASSQQGSSEAFF.

The table lists this clonotype with many counts. The chain uses TRBV4-2 and TRBJ2-3, with D unclear. Trimming stripped 0 bases from V and 2 bases from J, with 9 bases between. The CDR3 is 15 amino acids. In germline, CDR1 is LGHNA, CDR2 YNFKEQ. CDR3 sequence: CASSQEASTTDTQYF. CDR3 DNA sequence: TGTGCCAGCAGCCAAGAGGCGTCAACCACAGATACGCAGTATTTT.

The chain uses TRBV6-2 or TRBV6-3 and TRBJ1-6; D gene uncertain. The CDR3 spans 13 residues. Germline loops: CDR1 MNHEY, CDR2 SVGEGT. V gave up 3 bases and J gave up 10 bases, with 10 bases separating them. CDR3 sequence: CASSYRRESPLHF. DNA for the CDR3: TGTGCCAGCAGTTATAGAAGGGAATCACCCCTCCACTTT.

The V call is TRBV7-2, the J call TRBJ1-3, with D perhaps TRBD1 (6 bases). The germline V and J ends were trimmed by 5 bases and 7 bases, with 12 bases remaining between them. The CDR3 loop spans 13 amino acids. Germline CDR1 SGHTA, CDR2 FQGNSA. The CDR3 region is CASSLTGSNTIYF. Written as DNA, the CDR3 is TGTGCCAGCAGCCTTACAGGGTCCAACACCATATATTTT.

The sample holds a few counts of this clonotype. The chain carries TRBV14 and TRBJ1-6; 10 bases are a match to TRBD1. There are 16 residues in the CDR3. CDR1 and CDR2 from the germline V gene are SGHDN and FVKESK. V gave up 3 bases and J gave up 6 bases; unmatched junction bases: 5. The CDR3 here is CASSHLDRGRNSPLHF. CDR3 DNA: TGTGCCAGCAGCCACCTTGACAGGGGGCGTAATTCACCCCTCCACTTT. Complete variable domain (other parts from reference TRBV14 and TRBJ1-6): EAGVTQFPSHSVIEKGQTVTLRCDPISGHDNLYWYRRVMGKEIKFLLHFVKESKQDESGMPNNRFLAERTGGTYSTLKVQPAELEDSGVYFCASSHLDRGRNSPLHFGNGTRLTVT.

In its sample, this clonotype was seen a few times. The rearrangement uses TRBV10-3 and TRBJ2-6, with D perhaps matching TRBD1 (6 bases). CDR1 is ENHRY and CDR2 is SYGVKD in the germline V gene. V lost 2 bases and J 2 bases, leaving 7 bases between the germline ends. CDR3 length: 15 amino acids. This CDR3 is CAISEGGAGANVLTF. Written as DNA, the CDR3 is TGTGCCATCAGTGAGGGGGGCGCTGGGGCCAACGTCCTGACTTTC.

This clonotype was found many times. The genes are TRBV9 and TRBJ1-6; TRBD1 agrees at 7 bases. Per germline, CDR1 SGDLS and CDR2 YYNGEE. V lost 2 bases, J lost 1 base, and 6 bases stayed unmatched. CDR3 length: 17 amino acids. The CDR3 is CASSVTTGVSYNSPLHF. The CDR3 bases are TGTGCCAGCAGCGTGACAACAGGGGTGTCCTATAATTCACCCCTCCACTTT.

At least ten counts were recorded for this clonotype. The gene calls are TRBV7-9 and TRBJ2-7, with a tentative D call TRBD1 (6 bases). V lost 6 bases to trimming and J lost 2 bases, with 11 bases between them. The CDR3 totals 13 residues. Germline V gives CDR1 SEHNR, CDR2 FQNEAQ (reference sequence). In DNA, the CDR3 is TGTGCCAGCAGTTTTGACAGGCCCTACGAGCAGTACTTC. Translating gives CASSFDRPYEQYF.

The chain recombines TRBV7-6 with TRBJ2-6; D is perhaps TRBD1 (6 bases). With 4 bases removed from V and 6 bases from J, the gap between germline ends came to 10 bases. Germline CDR1 reads SGHVS; CDR2 reads FNYEAQ. This CDR3 comprises 14 residues. The CDR3 bases are TGTGCCAGCAGCTCGTTGGGACAGGCCAACGTCCTGACTTTC. Encoded protein: CASSSLGQANVLTF. The full variable domain, rest sourced from reference TRBV7-6 and TRBJ2-6, is GAGVSQSPRYKVTKRGQDVALRCDPISGHVSLYWYRQALGQGPEFLTYFNYEAQQDKSGLPNDRFSAERPEGSISTLTIQRTEQRDSAMYRCASSSLGQANVLTFGAGSRLTVL.

The chain combines TRBV4-2 with TRBJ2-1; maybe TRBD1 (5 bases). CDR3 length equals 15 residues. In germline, CDR1 is LGHNA, CDR2 YNFKEQ. V was trimmed by 1 base and J by 2 bases, leaving 9 bases between them. The CDR3 loop is CASSQVKTAYNEQFF. The CDR3 DNA sequence: TGTGCCAGCAGCCAAGTGAAGACAGCCTACAATGAGCAGTTCTTC.

This chain joins TRBV7-2 and TRBJ1-3; 9 positions match TRBD1. The CDR3 runs to 17 residues. Germline assignment: CDR1 SGHTA and CDR2 FQGNSA. After removal of 5 bases from V and 2 bases from J, the junction contained 10 bases not matched to a gene. CDR3 coding DNA: TGTGCCAGCAGCCCTTATGAACAGGGGGCAGCTGGAAACACCATATATTTT. This translates into CASSPYEQGAAGNTIYF. Variable domain in full (rest from reference TRBV7-2 and TRBJ1-3): GAGVSQSPSNKVTEKGKDVELRCDPISGHTALYWYRQSLGQGLEFLIYFQGNSAPDKSGLPSDRFSAERTGGSVSTLTIQRTQQEDSAVYLCASSPYEQGAAGNTIYFGEGSWLTVV.